The rows below give T cell receptor beta chains drawn from one sample of a study of OX40 agonist ivuxolimab in advanced cancers. Some clones are missing from TCRdb's copy, which holds only in-frame ones; the method was immunoSEQ multiplex PCR. The sample yields about 140,000 clones, roughly 91% seen once. The material sequenced was CD4+ or CD8+ T cells sorted from blood, taken in a trial of the OX40 agonist ivuxolimab. The origin of the receptors is an adult with an advanced solid tumor such as melanoma, head and neck, liver or kidney cancer. The CDR3 runs from the conserved cysteine through the conserved F or W. The D gene is left open where the match is weak.

d_gene: NA
j_gene: TRBJ1-5
v_gene: TRBV5-4
CDR3aa: CASSQDAGPGNQPQHF

d_gene: TRBD1
j_gene: TRBJ2-2
v_gene: TRBV10-3
CDR3aa: CAITGDRVGTGELFF

d_gene: NA
j_gene: TRBJ2-2
v_gene: TRBV7-2
CDR3aa: CASSPHHDTGELFF

d_gene: TRBD2
j_gene: TRBJ2-1
v_gene: TRBV7-2
CDR3aa: CASSALAGEQFF

d_gene: NA
j_gene: TRBJ2-2
v_gene: TRBV7-2
CDR3aa: CASSATNTGELFF

d_gene: TRBD2
j_gene: TRBJ2-1
v_gene: TRBV7-3
CDR3aa: CASSYSGSSYNEQFF

d_gene: TRBD1
j_gene: TRBJ1-5
v_gene: TRBV7-8
CDR3aa: CASSLYRGDQPQHF

d_gene: NA
j_gene: TRBJ1-4
v_gene: TRBV6-4
CDR3aa: CASRGTRGAPNEKLFF

d_gene: NA
j_gene: TRBJ1-3
v_gene: TRBV7-2
CDR3aa: CASSLTGGSGDTIYF

d_gene: NA
j_gene: TRBJ1-1
v_gene: TRBV7-2
CDR3aa: CASSPRREGTAFF

d_gene: TRBD2
j_gene: TRBJ2-1
v_gene: TRBV5-1
CDR3aa: CASSFLVAGGLYNEQFF

d_gene: TRBD2
j_gene: TRBJ2-5
v_gene: TRBV9
CDR3aa: CASSLAGGRETQYF

d_gene: TRBD2
j_gene: TRBJ2-7
v_gene: TRBV7-9
CDR3aa: CASSPRLAGGHEQYF

d_gene: TRBD2
j_gene: TRBJ2-7
v_gene: TRBV5-1
CDR3aa: CASSLGGTSGSYEQYF

d_gene: TRBD1
j_gene: TRBJ2-7
v_gene: TRBV18
CDR3aa: CASSPKGQGGWYEQYF

d_gene: NA
j_gene: TRBJ1-2
v_gene: TRBV27
CDR3aa: CATTPRGPRYGYTF

d_gene: NA
j_gene: TRBJ1-3
v_gene: TRBV28
CDR3aa: CASKAGGSGNTIYF